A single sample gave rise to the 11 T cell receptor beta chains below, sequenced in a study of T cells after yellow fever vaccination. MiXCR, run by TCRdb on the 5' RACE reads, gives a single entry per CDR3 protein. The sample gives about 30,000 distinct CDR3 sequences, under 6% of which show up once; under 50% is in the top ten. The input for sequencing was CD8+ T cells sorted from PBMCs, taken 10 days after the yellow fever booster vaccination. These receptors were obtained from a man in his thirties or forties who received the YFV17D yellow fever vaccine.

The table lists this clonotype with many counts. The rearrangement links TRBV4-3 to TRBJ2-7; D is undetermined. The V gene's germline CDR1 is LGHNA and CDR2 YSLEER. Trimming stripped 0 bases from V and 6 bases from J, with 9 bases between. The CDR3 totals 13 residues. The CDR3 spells CASSQDLSAEQYF. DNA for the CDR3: TGCGCCAGCAGCCAAGATCTTTCTGCCGAGCAGTACTTC.

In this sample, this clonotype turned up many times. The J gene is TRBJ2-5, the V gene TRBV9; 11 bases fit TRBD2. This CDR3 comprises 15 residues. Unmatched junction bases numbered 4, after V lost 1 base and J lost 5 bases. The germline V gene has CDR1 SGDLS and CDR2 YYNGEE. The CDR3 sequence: CASSVLAGGPETQYF. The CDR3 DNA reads TGTGCCAGCAGCGTATTAGCGGGAGGGCCGGAGACCCAGTACTTC.

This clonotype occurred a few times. CDR3 residues: CATSRADRGEGPQHF. The CDR3 DNA follows: TGTGCCACCAGCAGAGCGGACAGGGGAGAGGGGCCCCAGCATTTT. This chain uses TRBV15 with TRBJ1-5; 9 bases are shared with TRBD1. CDR3 size: 15 residues. Germline V lookup: CDR1 LNHNV, CDR2 YYDKDF (reference sequence). V gave up 1 base and J gave up 9 bases; unmatched junction bases: 7.

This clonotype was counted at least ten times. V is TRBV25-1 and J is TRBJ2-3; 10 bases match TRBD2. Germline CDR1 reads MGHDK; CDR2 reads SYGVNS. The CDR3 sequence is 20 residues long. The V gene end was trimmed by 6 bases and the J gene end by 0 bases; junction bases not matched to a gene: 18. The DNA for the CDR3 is TGTGCCAGCAGATCCCGCCCCGCGGCCCGGGGACTAGCGAGCACAGATACGCAGTATTTT. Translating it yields CASRSRPAARGLASTDTQYF. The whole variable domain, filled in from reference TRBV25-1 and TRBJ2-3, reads EADIYQTPRYLVIGTGKKITLECSQTMGHDKMYWYQQDPGMELHLIHYSYGVNSTEKGDLSSESTVSRIRTEHFPLTLESARPSHTSQYLCASRSRPAARGLASTDTQYFGPGTRLTVL.

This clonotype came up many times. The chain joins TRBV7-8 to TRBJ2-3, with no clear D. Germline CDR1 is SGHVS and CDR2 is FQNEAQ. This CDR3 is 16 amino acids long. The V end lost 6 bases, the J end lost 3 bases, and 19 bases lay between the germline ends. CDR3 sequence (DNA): TGTGCCAGCAGATTCGCGGTAGGCACAGTTACAGATACGCAGTATTTT. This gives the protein CASRFAVGTVTDTQYF.

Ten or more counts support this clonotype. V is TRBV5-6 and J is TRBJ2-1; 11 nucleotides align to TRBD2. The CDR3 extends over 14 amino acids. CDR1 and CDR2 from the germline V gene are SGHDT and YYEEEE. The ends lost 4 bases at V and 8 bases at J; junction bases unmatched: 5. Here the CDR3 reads CASSLAGGGDEQFF. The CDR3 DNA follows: TGTGCCAGCAGCCTAGCGGGAGGAGGCGATGAGCAGTTCTTC.

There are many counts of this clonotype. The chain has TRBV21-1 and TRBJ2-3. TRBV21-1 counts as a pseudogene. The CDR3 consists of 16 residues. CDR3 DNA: TGTGCCAGCAGCAAAGTTCGGCGGGCCAGCACAGATACGCAGTATTTT. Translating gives CASSKVRRASTDTQYF.

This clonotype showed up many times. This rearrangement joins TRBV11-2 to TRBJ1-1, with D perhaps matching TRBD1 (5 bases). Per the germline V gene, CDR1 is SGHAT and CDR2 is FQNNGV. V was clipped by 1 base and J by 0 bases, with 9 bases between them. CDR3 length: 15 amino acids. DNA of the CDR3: TGTGCCAGCAGCTTAGGGACATTGATGAACACTGAAGCTTTCTTT. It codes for CASSLGTLMNTEAFF.

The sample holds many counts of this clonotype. The DNA of the CDR3 is TGTGCCAGCAGGGCAGGGCTTGGCAATCAGCCCCAGCATTTT. Encoded protein: CASRAGLGNQPQHF. J is TRBJ1-5 and V is TRBV12-3 or TRBV12-4, with D possibly being TRBD1 (5 bases). V was cut by 6 bases and J by 2 bases, with 11 bases left in between. The CDR3 sequence is 14 residues long.

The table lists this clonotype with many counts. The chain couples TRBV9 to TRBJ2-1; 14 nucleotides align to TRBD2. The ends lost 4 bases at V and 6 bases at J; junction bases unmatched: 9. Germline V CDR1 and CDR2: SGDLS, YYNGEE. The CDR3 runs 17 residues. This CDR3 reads CASSSGTSGSSGNEQFF. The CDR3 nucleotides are TGTGCCAGCAGCTCCGGGACTAGCGGGAGTTCCGGCAATGAGCAGTTCTTC.

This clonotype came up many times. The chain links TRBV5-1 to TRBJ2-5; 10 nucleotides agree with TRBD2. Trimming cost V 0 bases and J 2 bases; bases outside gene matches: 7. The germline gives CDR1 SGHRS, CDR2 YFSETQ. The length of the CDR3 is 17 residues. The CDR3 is CASSLELAGLGQETQYF. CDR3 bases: TGCGCCAGCAGCTTGGAACTAGCGGGGCTTGGTCAAGAGACCCAGTACTTC.